The 23 T cell receptor beta chains listed next were all sequenced from one sample in a study of blood T cells in healthy people across ages. A second PCR of roughly 7 to 11 cycles used a sample-barcoded 5' primer and a J-beta primer mix. From the 5' RACE reads, TCRdb called clonotypes with MiXCR, one entry per CDR3 protein. The sample shows about 1,800,000 distinct CDR3 sequences, 28% of them seen only once. The sample was blood. Receptors were obtained from a woman younger than 45 in good health.

This clonotype was seen at least ten times. The V and J genes are TRBV5-1 and TRBJ2-7, with D perhaps matching TRBD1 (5 bases). The V end lost 5 bases, the J end lost 0 bases, and 15 bases lay between the germline ends. From germline, CDR1 is SGHRS and CDR2 YFSETQ. This CDR3 contains 15 residues. CDR3 in amino acids: CASSFGHRDSYEQYF. CDR3 DNA sequence: TGCGCCAGCAGTTTCGGACACCGCGACTCCTACGAGCAGTACTTC.

This clonotype turned up a few times. J is TRBJ2-7 and V is TRBV6-2 or TRBV6-3, with 7 bases that match TRBD1. The CDR3 sequence is 12 residues long. V shed 10 bases, J shed 0 bases, and the junction held 3 bases outside the gene matches. Germline V CDR1 and CDR2: MNHEY, SVGEGT. CDR3 region: CATDRNSYEQYF. Written as DNA, the CDR3 is TGTGCCACGGACAGGAACTCCTACGAGCAGTACTTC.

Note on this clonotype: This may stem from a read error, because a much larger clone lies one nucleotide away. The DNA of the CDR3 is TGTGCCAGCAGTCCGGACAGATCAGCTAATGAAAAACTGTTTTTT. This translates into CASSPDRSANEKLFF. The chain employs TRBV2 and TRBJ1-4, with D tentatively TRBD1 (6 bases). V lost 5 bases to trimming and J lost 3 bases, with 13 bases between them. Germline assignment: CDR1 SNHLY and CDR2 FYNNEI. The CDR3 runs to 15 residues.

This clonotype was seen a handful of times. The chain links TRBV7-2 to TRBJ2-5; D could derive from TRBD1 or TRBD2 (5 bases each). The germline V gene encodes CDR1 SGHTA and CDR2 FQGNSA. The CDR3 has 15 residues. V was shortened by 3 bases and J by 5 bases, with 16 bases between the two germline ends. The CDR3 coding sequence is TGTGCCAGCAGCTTTCGAAGGGCTGGGGACGAGACCCAGTACTTC. Its protein product is CASSFRRAGDETQYF.

A note on this clonotype: Likely a read error: the CDR3 ends without its conserved phenylalanine or tryptophan. V and J are TRBV28 and TRBJ2-5; D possibly matches TRBD1 or TRBD2 (5 bases each). The CDR3 is 18 amino acids. V lost 1 base to trimming and J lost 3 bases, with 21 bases between them. From germline, CDR1 is MDHEN and CDR2 SYDVKM. The CDR3 bases are TGTGCCAGCAGTTTATTCGGGAAAGGGGTACCTTGGAAAGAGACCCAGTACTTA. Protein: CASSLFGKGVPWKETQYL.

In its sample, this clonotype was seen a few times. V and J are TRBV5-1 and TRBJ2-7; 8 bases are a match to TRBD1. Germline values: CDR1 SGHRS, CDR2 YFSETQ. The V segment lost 3 bases and the J segment 3 bases; nucleotides outside the gene matches: 2. The CDR3 is 13 residues long. This CDR3 reads CASSWDRNYEQYF. The DNA of the CDR3 is TGCGCCAGCAGCTGGGACAGGAACTACGAGCAGTACTTC.

The chain links TRBV5-1 to TRBJ2-5; 9 positions agree with TRBD1. The DNA end is more similar to TRBJ2-7, so the J call may be wrong. The CDR3 extends over 15 amino acids. Germline values: CDR1 SGHRS, CDR2 YFSETQ. CDR3 in amino acids: CASSLLGTGLHEQYF. CDR3 nucleotide sequence: TGCGCCAGCAGCTTGTTAGGGACAGGGCTCCACGAGCAGTACTTC.

V and J are TRBV6-2 or TRBV6-3 and TRBJ2-7; D gene ambiguous. V was clipped by 2 bases and J by 8 bases, with 13 bases between them. The CDR3 spans 13 residues. Germline values: CDR1 MNHEY, CDR2 SVGEGT. The CDR3: CASSYQGFGKQYF. CDR3 nucleotide sequence: TGTGCCAGCAGTTACCAAGGGTTCGGCAAGCAGTACTTC.

The chain has TRBV28 and TRBJ1-1; maybe TRBD1 (6 bases). V was cut by 8 bases and J by 3 bases, with 16 bases left in between. The CDR3 has 14 residues. The germline V gene has CDR1 MDHEN and CDR2 SYDVKM. The CDR3 DNA is TGTGCCAGCGGTTCGGGTGGGGGGCACACTGAAGCTTTCTTT. This encodes CASGSGGGHTEAFF.

This chain's CDR3 is CASSQEGWDYGYTF. CDR3 coding DNA: TGTGCCAGCAGCCAAGAAGGGTGGGACTATGGCTACACCTTC. This chain links TRBV4-2 with TRBJ1-2; unclear D gene. The CDR3 covers 14 residues. Trimming removed 0 bases from V and 3 bases from J, with 8 bases in between. In germline, CDR1 is LGHNA, CDR2 YNFKEQ.

This clonotype was picked up many times. The chain couples TRBV29-1 to TRBJ1-1; D gene ambiguous. CDR1 is SQVTM, CDR2 ANQGSEA, per germline. The V end was cut by 6 bases, the J end by 4 bases, with 6 bases between. This CDR3 region has 10 residues. CDR3: CSVEGTEAFF. DNA for the CDR3: TGCAGCGTCGAGGGCACTGAAGCTTTCTTT. The full variable domain, in which reference TRBV29-1 and TRBJ1-1 provide the parts outside the CDR3, is SAVISQKPSRDICQRGTSLTIQCQVDSQVTMMFWYRQQPGQSLTLIATANQGSEATYESGFVIDKFPISRPNLTFSTLTVSNMSPEDSSIYLCSVEGTEAFFGQGTRLTVV.

At least ten counts were recorded for this clonotype. The chain employs TRBV20-1 and TRBJ2-7, with D possibly matching TRBD1 (5 bases). The germline V and J ends were trimmed by 4 bases and 4 bases, with 20 bases remaining between them. The CDR3 length is 15 residues. Germline-derived CDR1 and CDR2 are DFQATT and SNEGSKA (reference sequence). This chain's CDR3 is CSAIPRGRGSYEQYF. The CDR3 nucleotides read TGCAGTGCTATCCCACGAGGAAGGGGTTCGTACGAGCAGTACTTC.

This clonotype showed up many times. V usage is TRBV20-1 and J usage is TRBJ2-7; D is uncertain. Germline loops: CDR1 DFQATT, CDR2 SNEGSKA (reference sequence). This CDR3 has 11 residues. The V end was cut by 6 bases, the J end by 4 bases, with 10 bases between. The CDR3 DNA reads as TGCAGTGCCGATGACGGATACGAGCAGTACTTC. It is translated as CSADDGYEQYF.

This chain uses TRBV20-1 with TRBJ2-1, with a possible D match to TRBD2 (6 bases). The CDR3 sequence is 14 residues long. V lost 4 bases and J lost 6, with 16 bases in between. Germline loops: CDR1 DFQATT, CDR2 SNEGSKA (reference sequence). The CDR3 reads CSATPGGGINEQFF. The CDR3 coding sequence is TGCAGTGCTACCCCCGGGGGAGGCATCAATGAGCAGTTCTTC.

This clonotype was seen a single time. One end of the junction fails to match germline, which may point to a read error. V is TRBV28 and J is TRBJ2-7; D is unresolved. CDR3 length equals 14 residues. The germline V gene encodes CDR1 MDHEN and CDR2 SYDVKM. The CDR3 loop reads CASSLPAKIYGQYF. DNA for the CDR3: TGTGCCAGCAGCCTCCCGGCCAAAATCTACGGGCAGTACTTC.

This clonotype occurred a few times. The chain links TRBV12-5 to TRBJ2-7, with D perhaps TRBD1 (5 bases). Germline V lookup: CDR1 LGHNT, CDR2 FRNRAP. V dropped 6 bases and J dropped 3 bases, with 21 bases sitting between them. The CDR3 totals 16 residues. CDR3 sequence: CASGNSATETNYEQYF. In DNA form, the CDR3 reads TGTGCTAGTGGAAACTCCGCGACAGAGACGAACTACGAGCAGTACTTC.

This clonotype was recorded a few times. This sequence joins TRBV9 and TRBJ1-1; D is possibly TRBD1 (6 bases). CDR1 is SGDLS and CDR2 is YYNGEE in the germline V gene. The ends were cut back, 4 bases at V and 5 bases at J, with 15 bases in the middle. The CDR3 contains 14 residues. Here the CDR3 DNA reads TGTGCCAGCAGCCGCATGACAGGTACTACTGAAGCTTTCTTT. As protein: CASSRMTGTTEAFF. The full variable domain, its missing parts supplied by reference TRBV9 and TRBJ1-1, is DSGVTQTPKHLITATGQRVTLRCSPRSGDLSVYWYQQSLDQGLQFLIQYYNGEERAKGNILERFSAQQFPDLHSELNLSSLELGDSALYFCASSRMTGTTEAFFGQGTRLTVV.

This chain connects TRBV12-3 or TRBV12-4 to TRBJ2-5, with 8 nucleotides matching TRBD1. This CDR3 has 14 residues. The trim removed 7 bases at V and 4 bases at J, leaving 8 bases unmatched. DNA for the CDR3: TGTGCCAGCACCGACGGCAGGGGGCTAGAGACCCAGTACTTC. Amino acids: CASTDGRGLETQYF.

On this clonotype itself: This may be a read error: a much more frequent sequence differs by one nucleotide. CDR3 loop: CASRSSGSFDEQYF. Here the CDR3 DNA reads TGTGCCAGCAGATCTAGCGGGAGCTTCGATGAGCAGTACTTC. The chain employs TRBV6-5 and TRBJ2-4; the match to TRBD2 covers 10 bases. The V and J ends lost 6 bases and 13 bases, in that order; junction bases with no gene match: 12. This CDR3 is 14 amino acids long. Germline-derived CDR1 and CDR2 are MNHEY and SVGAGI.

On this clonotype: This may be a read error, as it is one base from a much larger clone. The chain employs TRBV29-1 and TRBJ1-5; the D gene is possibly TRBD1 (5 bases). The CDR3 length is 15 residues. In germline, CDR1 is SQVTM, CDR2 ANQGSEA. Trimming pared 8 bases from V and 5 bases from J, leaving 22 bases between. The CDR3 protein is CSPLWIKGKYQPQHF. CDR3 in DNA: TGCAGCCCCTTGTGGATAAAGGGGAAGTATCAGCCCCAGCATTTT.

The V and J genes are TRBV10-2 and TRBJ2-1; TRBD2 might be the D (6 bases). CDR1 and CDR2 (germline): WSHSY, SAAADI. The V end lost 0 bases, the J end lost 5 bases, and 17 bases lay between the germline ends. This CDR3 spans 17 amino acids. The CDR3 DNA follows: TGCGCCAGCAGTGAGTCGGGCAGACTAGGGGCCAACAATGAGCAGTTCTTC. Its translation: CASSESGRLGANNEQFF.

This clonotype was observed a few times. The chain joins TRBV7-2 to TRBJ2-1, with 9 nucleotides matching TRBD2. The V gene end was trimmed by 5 bases and the J gene end by 4 bases; junction bases not matched to a gene: 15. Germline lookup yields CDR1 SGHTA and CDR2 FQGNSA. The CDR3 has 18 amino acids. The CDR3, as DNA: TGTGCCAGCAGCCTACGGGGTAGGCGGGGGGGCTCTTACAATGAGCAGTTCTTC. It codes for CASSLRGRRGGSYNEQFF.

The V and J genes are TRBV29-1 and TRBJ1-3, with D possibly matching TRBD1 (5 bases). The CDR3 extends over 15 amino acids. Deletions cut 7 bases from V and 1 base from J, with 17 bases between. From germline, CDR1 is SQVTM and CDR2 ANQGSEA. CDR3 residues: CSAAGMGRSGNTIYF. As DNA, the CDR3 is TGCAGCGCCGCTGGCATGGGACGGTCTGGAAACACCATATATTTT.